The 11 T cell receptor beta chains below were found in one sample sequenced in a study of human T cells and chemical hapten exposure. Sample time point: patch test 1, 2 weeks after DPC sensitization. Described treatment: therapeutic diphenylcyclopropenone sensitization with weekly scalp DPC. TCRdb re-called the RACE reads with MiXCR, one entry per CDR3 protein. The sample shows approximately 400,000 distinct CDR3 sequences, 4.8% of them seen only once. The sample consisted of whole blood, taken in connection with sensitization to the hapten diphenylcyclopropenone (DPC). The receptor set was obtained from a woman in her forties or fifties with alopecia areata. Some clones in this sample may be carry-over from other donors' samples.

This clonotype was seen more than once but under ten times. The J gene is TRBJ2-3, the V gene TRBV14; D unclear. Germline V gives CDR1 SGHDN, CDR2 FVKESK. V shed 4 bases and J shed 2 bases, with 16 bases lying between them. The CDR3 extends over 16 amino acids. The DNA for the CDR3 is TGTGCCAGCAGCCGCGACGGCTCCCCTAACACAGATACGCAGTATTTT. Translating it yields CASSRDGSPNTDTQYF.

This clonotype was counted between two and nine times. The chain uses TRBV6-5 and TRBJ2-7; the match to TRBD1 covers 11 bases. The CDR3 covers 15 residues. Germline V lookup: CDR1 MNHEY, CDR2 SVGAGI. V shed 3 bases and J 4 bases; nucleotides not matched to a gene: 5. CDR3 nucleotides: TGTGCCAGCAGTTATCGGACAGGGGGCGGTTACGAGCAGTACTTC. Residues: CASSYRTGGGYEQYF.

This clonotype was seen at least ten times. CDR3 nucleotides: TGCAGTGCTAGTATCCTAGCGGGGGCCACAGATACGCAGTATTTT. Protein product: CSASILAGATDTQYF. The gene calls are TRBV20-1 and TRBJ2-3; 10 bases map to TRBD2. CDR1 is DFQATT, CDR2 SNEGSKA, per germline (reference sequence). The V and J ends lost 3 bases and 2 bases, in that order; junction bases with no gene match: 5. This CDR3 contains 15 residues.

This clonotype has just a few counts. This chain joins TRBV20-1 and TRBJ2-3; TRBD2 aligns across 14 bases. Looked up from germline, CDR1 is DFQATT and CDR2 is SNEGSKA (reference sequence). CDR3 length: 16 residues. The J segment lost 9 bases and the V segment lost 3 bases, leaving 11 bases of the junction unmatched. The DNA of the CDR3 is TGCAGTGCTAGGCCACCGGGACTAGCGGGAGTCGACACGCAGTATTTT. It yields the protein CSARPPGLAGVDTQYF.

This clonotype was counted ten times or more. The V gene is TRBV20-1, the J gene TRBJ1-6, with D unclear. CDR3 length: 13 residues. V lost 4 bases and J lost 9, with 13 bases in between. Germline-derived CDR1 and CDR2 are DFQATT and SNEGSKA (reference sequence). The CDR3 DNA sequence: TGCAGTGCTACCCCCGGACCGACTTCACCCCTCCACTTT. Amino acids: CSATPGPTSPLHF.

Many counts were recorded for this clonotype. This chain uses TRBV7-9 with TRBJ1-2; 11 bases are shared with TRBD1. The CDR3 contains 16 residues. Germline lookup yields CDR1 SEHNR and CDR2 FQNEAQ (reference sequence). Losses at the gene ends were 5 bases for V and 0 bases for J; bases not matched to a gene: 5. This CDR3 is CASSRTGGRANYGYTF. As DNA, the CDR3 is TGTGCCAGCAGCCGGACAGGGGGCCGCGCTAACTATGGCTACACCTTC.

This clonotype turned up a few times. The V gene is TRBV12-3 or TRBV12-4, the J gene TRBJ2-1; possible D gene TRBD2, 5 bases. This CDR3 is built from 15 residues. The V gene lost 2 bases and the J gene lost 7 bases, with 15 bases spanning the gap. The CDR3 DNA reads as TGTGCCAGCAGTTTACTGAGGGTTACGGAGAATGAGCAGTTCTTC. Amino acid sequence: CASSLLRVTENEQFF.

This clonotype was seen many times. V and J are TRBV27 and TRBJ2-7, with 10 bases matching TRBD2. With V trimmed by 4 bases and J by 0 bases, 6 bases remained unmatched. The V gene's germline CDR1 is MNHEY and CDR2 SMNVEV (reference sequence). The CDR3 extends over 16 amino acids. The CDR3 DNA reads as TGTGCCAGCAGTTATAGCGGGGGGCTTAGCTCCTACGAGCAGTACTTC. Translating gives CASSYSGGLSSYEQYF.

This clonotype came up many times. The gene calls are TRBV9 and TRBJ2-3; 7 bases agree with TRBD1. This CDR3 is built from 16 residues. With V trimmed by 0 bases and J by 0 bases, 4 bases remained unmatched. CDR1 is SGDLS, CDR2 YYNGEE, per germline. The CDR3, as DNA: TGTGCCAGCAGCGTAGAACAGGGGCTTAGCACAGATACGCAGTATTTT. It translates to CASSVEQGLSTDTQYF.

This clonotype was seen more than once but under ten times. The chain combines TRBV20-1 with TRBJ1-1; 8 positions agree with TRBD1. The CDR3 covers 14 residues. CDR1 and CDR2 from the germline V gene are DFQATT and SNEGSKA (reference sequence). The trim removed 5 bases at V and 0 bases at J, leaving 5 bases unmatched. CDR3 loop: CSADPGGMNTEAFF. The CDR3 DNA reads TGCAGTGCTGACCCAGGGGGCATGAACACTGAAGCTTTCTTT.

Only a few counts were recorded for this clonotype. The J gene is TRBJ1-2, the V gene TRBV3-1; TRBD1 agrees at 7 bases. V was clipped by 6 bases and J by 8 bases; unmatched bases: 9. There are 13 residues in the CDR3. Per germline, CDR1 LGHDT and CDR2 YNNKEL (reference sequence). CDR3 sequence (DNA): TGTGCCAGCAGTCTGAGGGACAGCCGGGGCTACACCTTC. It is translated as CASSLRDSRGYTF.